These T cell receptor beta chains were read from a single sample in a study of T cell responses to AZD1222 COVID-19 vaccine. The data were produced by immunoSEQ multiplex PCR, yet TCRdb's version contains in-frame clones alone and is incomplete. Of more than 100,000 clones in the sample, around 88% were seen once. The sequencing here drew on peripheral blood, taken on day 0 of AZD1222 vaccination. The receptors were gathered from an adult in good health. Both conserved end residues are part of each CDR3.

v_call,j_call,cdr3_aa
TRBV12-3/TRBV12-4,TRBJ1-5,CASSWGRQPQHF
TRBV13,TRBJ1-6,CASSPRSKTGGDSPLHF
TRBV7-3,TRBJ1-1,CASSSDSNTEAFF
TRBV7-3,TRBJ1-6,CASSLSSYNSPLHF
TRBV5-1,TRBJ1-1,CASSLAGLTEAFF
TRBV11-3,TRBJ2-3,CASSPQGYTDTQYF
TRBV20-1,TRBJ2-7,CSAISPYEQYF
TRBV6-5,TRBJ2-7,CASTRAGGMNYEQYF
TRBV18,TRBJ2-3,CASSPLHPTDTQYF
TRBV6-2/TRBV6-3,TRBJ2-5,CASSQGQVQTQYF
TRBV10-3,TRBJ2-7,CAISESAYEQYF
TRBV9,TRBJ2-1,CASSNHRDREDNEQFF
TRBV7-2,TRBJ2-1,CASSLGAVGLQYNEQFF
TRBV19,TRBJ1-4,CASTQSGGAGTNEKLFF
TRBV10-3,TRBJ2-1,CAISDISYNEQFF
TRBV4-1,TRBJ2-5,CASSQEEATAETQYF
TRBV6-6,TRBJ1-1,CASTEGKGRDTEAFF
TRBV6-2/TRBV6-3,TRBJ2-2,CASSPALTTGELFF
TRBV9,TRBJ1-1,CASSETGLNTEAFF
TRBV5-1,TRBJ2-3,CASSLGGGNTDTQYF
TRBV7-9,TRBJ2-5,CASSRRETQYF
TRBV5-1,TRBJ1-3,CASSLNWANSGNTIYF
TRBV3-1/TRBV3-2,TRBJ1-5,CASSQEGGTAHF
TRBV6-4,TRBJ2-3,CASSVSGGSTDTQYF
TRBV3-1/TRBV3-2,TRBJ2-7,CASRSQGTYEQYF
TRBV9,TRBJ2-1,CASSAPGQGMRSSYNEQFF
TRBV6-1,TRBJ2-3,CASSEVGLSTDTQYF
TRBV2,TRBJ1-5,CASSSRGGDSNQPQHF
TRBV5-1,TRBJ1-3,CASSPDREGNTIYF
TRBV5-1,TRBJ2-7,CASSSDPGTGRSEQYF
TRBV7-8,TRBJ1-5,CASSARQETNQPQHF
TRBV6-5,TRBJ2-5,CASRFWGQETQYF
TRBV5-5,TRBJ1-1,CASSPGPTANTEAFF
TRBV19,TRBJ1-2,CASSIGNGYTF
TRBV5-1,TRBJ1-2,CASSLVAGDGYTF
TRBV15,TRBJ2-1,CATSSSYPLEPGQGAFEQFF
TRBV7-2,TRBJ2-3,CASMPAAAATTDTQYF
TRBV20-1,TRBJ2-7,CSAIDRGFSYEQYF
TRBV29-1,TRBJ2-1,CSVDGRGYNEQFF
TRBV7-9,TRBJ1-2,CASSPDSFNYGYTF
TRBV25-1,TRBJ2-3,CASSEGLGRDTQYF